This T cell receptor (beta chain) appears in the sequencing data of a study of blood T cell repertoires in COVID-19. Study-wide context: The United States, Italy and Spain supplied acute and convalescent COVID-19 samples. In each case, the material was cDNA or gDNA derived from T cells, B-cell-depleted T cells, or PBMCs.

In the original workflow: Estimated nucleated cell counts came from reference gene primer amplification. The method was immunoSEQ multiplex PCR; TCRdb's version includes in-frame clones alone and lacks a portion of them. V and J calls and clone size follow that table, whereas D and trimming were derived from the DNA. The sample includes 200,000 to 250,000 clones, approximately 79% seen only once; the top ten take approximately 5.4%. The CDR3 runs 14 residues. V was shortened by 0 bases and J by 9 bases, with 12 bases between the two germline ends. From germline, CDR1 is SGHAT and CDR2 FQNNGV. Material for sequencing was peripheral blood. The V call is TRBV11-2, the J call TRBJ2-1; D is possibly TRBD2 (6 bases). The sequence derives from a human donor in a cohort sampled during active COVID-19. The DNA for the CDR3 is TGTGCCAGCAGCTTAGATACAACTAGCACTGAGCAGTTCTTC. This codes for CASSLDTTSTEQFF.